These T cell receptor beta chains were read from a single sample in a study of early T cells in non-severe SARS-CoV-2 infection. TCRdb processed the 5' RACE reads anew with MiXCR; each CDR3 protein has one entry. This sample has tens of thousands of distinct CDR3 sequences, with less than 15% found just once. The sequenced sample was whole blood. All receptors derive from an adult who was a healthcare worker with PCR-confirmed SARS-CoV-2 infection or an uninfected control (not recorded which). CDR3s include the opening cysteine and the closing phenylalanine or tryptophan. D genes are given only for firm matches. Not every row has a clone size; where given, it reads once, few, many or a size class.

-	-	TRBJ2-2	TRBV6-2/TRBV6-3	CASSFGGNTGELFF	TGTGCCAGCAGTTTTGGGGGGAACACCGGGGAGCTGTTTTTT
many	-	TRBJ1-2	TRBV7-2	CASSPDRYGYTF	TGTGCCAGCAGCCCTGACAGATATGGCTACACCTTC
-	-	TRBJ2-7	TRBV5-1	CASSLDGQGVHEQYF	TGCGCCAGCAGCTTGGATGGACAAGGGGTCCACGAGCAGTACTTC
few	-	TRBJ2-6	TRBV7-9	CASSSPSRDRDSGANVLTF	TGTGCCAGCAGCTCCCCCTCGCGGGACAGAGACTCTGGGGCCAACGTCCTGACTTTC
many	-	TRBJ2-5	TRBV10-3	CAISESGRGGETQYF	TGTGCCATCAGTGAGTCAGGCAGGGGAGGAGAGACCCAGTACTTC
few	TRBD2	TRBJ2-1	TRBV3-1	CASSRVMSGRATNEQFF	TGTGCCAGCAGCCGGGTAATGAGCGGGAGGGCTACGAATGAGCAGTTCTTC
few	-	TRBJ2-1	TRBV29-1	CSAGNVWEQFF	TGCAGCGCTGGGAATGTATGGGAGCAGTTCTTC
few	TRBD1	TRBJ1-6	TRBV6-5	CASRTDRESPLHF	TGTGCCAGCAGGACCGACAGGGAATCACCCCTCCACTTT
-	-	TRBJ2-3	TRBV7-2	CASSLEVPTDTQYF	TGTGCCAGCAGCTTAGAAGTTCCCACAGATACGCAGTATTTT
-	-	TRBJ1-6	TRBV12-3/TRBV12-4	CASSFGGKGYNSPLHF	TGTGCCAGCAGTTTCGGAGGGAAAGGCTATAATTCACCCCTCCACTTT
-	TRBD1	TRBJ1-1	TRBV5-1	CASSSTRDRGKNTEAFF	TGCGCCAGCAGCTCAACCCGGGACAGGGGGAAGAACACTGAAGCTTTCTTT
few	-	TRBJ2-1	TRBV19	CASSIMGKDNEQFF	TGTGCCAGTAGTATAATGGGCAAAGACAATGAGCAGTTCTTC
many	-	TRBJ1-5	TRBV6-2/TRBV6-3	CASSYGGAGNQPQHF	TGTGCCAGCTCCTACGGTGGGGCAGGAAATCAGCCCCAGCATTTT
-	-	TRBJ2-7	TRBV21-1	CASSKITRGLDEQYF	TGTGCCAGCAGCAAAATTACCAGGGGGCTGGACGAGCAGTACTTC
many	-	TRBJ2-2	TRBV3-1	CASSQVMGTGELFF	TGTGCCAGCAGCCAAGTTATGGGGACCGGGGAGCTGTTTTTT
few	TRBD1	TRBJ2-5	TRBV19	CASSLIPAPGQGRETQYF	TGTGCCAGTAGTCTAATCCCGGCCCCGGGACAGGGTCGAGAGACCCAGTACTTC
-	-	TRBJ2-3	TRBV24-1	CATSDSSDTQYF	TGTGCCACCAGTGATTCGAGCGATACGCAGTATTTT
many	-	TRBJ1-2	TRBV14	CASSQFRQGKYGYTF	TGTGCCAGCAGCCAATTCCGGCAGGGGAAATATGGCTACACCTTC
few	TRBD1	TRBJ2-3	TRBV5-6	CASRPLQGLTQYF	TGTGCCAGCAGGCCCCTACAGGGGTTGACGCAGTATTTT
-	TRBD2	TRBJ2-4	TRBV20-1	CSMRTGTRNIQYF	TGCAGTATGAGGACCGGGACTAGAAACATTCAGTACTTC
few	TRBD1	TRBJ2-4	TRBV24-1	CATSEGQGGNIQYF	TGTGCCACCAGTGAGGGACAGGGTGGAAACATTCAGTACTTC
many	-	TRBJ2-6	TRBV5-6	CASSLPGANVLTF	TGTGCCAGCAGCTTGCCTGGGGCCAACGTCCTGACTTTC
few	-	TRBJ1-6	TRBV6-2/TRBV6-3	CASSSTGNSPLHF	TGTGCCAGCAGTTCGACAGGCAATTCACCCCTCCACTTT
many	-	TRBJ1-5	TRBV30	CAWGQPNQPQHF	TGTGCCTGGGGACAGCCCAATCAGCCCCAGCATTTT
many	-	TRBJ2-2	TRBV6-4	CASSDIANTGELFF	TGTGCCAGCAGTGACATAGCGAACACCGGGGAGCTGTTTTTT
few	-	TRBJ2-1	TRBV9	CASSVMGESYNEQFF	TGTGCCAGCAGCGTGATGGGGGAGTCCTACAATGAGCAGTTCTTC
-	-	TRBJ1-2	TRBV29-1	CSVEDARRGRGYTF	TGCAGCGTTGAAGATGCAAGGAGAGGACGTGGCTACACCTTC
few	-	TRBJ2-7	TRBV7-2	CASSPRPGGGFIYEQYF	TGTGCCAGCAGCCCTCGGCCAGGCGGCGGGTTTATCTACGAGCAGTACTTC
-	-	TRBJ2-1	TRBV10-3	CAISESATGSPYNEQFF	TGTGCCATCAGTGAGTCCGCAACAGGGTCCCCCTACAATGAGCAGTTCTTC
few	TRBD2	TRBJ2-7	TRBV6-6	CASSFGGGAGEQYF	TGTGCCAGCAGTTTTGGGGGAGGAGCGGGGGAGCAGTACTTC
-	TRBD1	TRBJ2-7	TRBV4-1	CASSQERGRTYEQYF	TGCGCCAGCAGCCAAGAGAGGGGGCGGACCTACGAGCAGTACTTC
few	TRBD1	TRBJ2-3	TRBV9	CASSTRQGTDTQYF	TGTGCCAGCAGCACTCGACAGGGGACAGATACGCAGTATTTT
-	TRBD2	TRBJ2-1	TRBV11-2	CASSHIAGANNEQFF	TGTGCCAGCAGCCACATAGCGGGAGCGAATAATGAGCAGTTCTTC
few	-	TRBJ2-2	TRBV3-1	CASSRFGGLSGELFF	TGTGCCAGCAGCCGTTTTGGAGGCTTGAGCGGGGAGCTGTTTTTT
many	-	TRBJ1-5	TRBV6-6	CASSYGDQPQHF	TGTGCCAGCAGTTATGGGGATCAGCCCCAGCATTTT
few	-	TRBJ2-5	TRBV11-3	CASSHRRGLQETQYF	TGTGCCAGCAGTCATAGGAGGGGACTCCAAGAGACCCAGTACTTC
-	TRBD1	TRBJ1-1	TRBV7-8	CASSPGQAGLTEAFF	TGTGCCAGCAGCCCCGGACAGGCGGGGCTCACTGAAGCTTTCTTT
few	TRBD1	TRBJ1-2	TRBV9	CASSNPGQSNGYTF	TGTGCCAGCAGTAATCCGGGACAGTCAAATGGCTACACCTTC
-	TRBD1	TRBJ2-2	TRBV5-1	CASSATGTGGNTGELFF	TGCGCCAGCAGCGCTACCGGGACAGGGGGAAACACCGGGGAGCTGTTTTTT
many	TRBD1	TRBJ2-7	TRBV27	CASIGGRTGGLYEQYF	TGTGCCAGCATAGGGGGAAGGACAGGGGGACTGTACGAGCAGTACTTC
many	-	TRBJ2-7	TRBV10-3	CAISSDSYEQYF	TGTGCCATCAGTTCAGACAGCTACGAGCAGTACTTC
many	-	TRBJ2-1	TRBV18	CASSPPSSSYNEQFF	TGTGCCAGCTCACCGCCGAGCAGCTCCTACAATGAGCAGTTCTTC
few	TRBD1	TRBJ2-2	TRBV12-3/TRBV12-4	CASSGDRGYTGELFF	TGTGCCAGCAGTGGTGACAGGGGGTACACCGGGGAGCTGTTTTTT
few	-	TRBJ2-5	TRBV24-1	CATSDMTGPQETQYF	TGTGCCACCAGTGATATGACAGGACCTCAAGAGACCCAGTACTTC
few	-	TRBJ1-2	TRBV6-1	CASSTPLGYTF	TGTGCCAGCAGTACTCCTTTGGGCTACACCTTC
-	-	TRBJ2-7	TRBV28	CASTITGREEAYEQYF	TGTGCCAGCACCATCACAGGCAGGGAAGAAGCCTACGAGCAGTACTTC
-	-	TRBJ2-1	TRBV29-1	CSVVVFEQFF	TGCAGCGTTGTAGTATTTGAGCAGTTCTTC
few	-	TRBJ2-1	TRBV2	CASSEVPSAYNEQFF	TGTGCCAGCAGTGAAGTCCCCAGCGCCTACAATGAGCAGTTCTTC
few	TRBD1	TRBJ1-3	TRBV3-1	CASSFRSPGQENTIYF	TGTGCCAGCAGCTTCCGCTCGCCGGGACAGGAAAACACCATATATTTT
-	-	TRBJ2-1	TRBV12-3/TRBV12-4	CASSLRGDEQFF	TGTGCCAGCAGTTTAAGGGGGGATGAGCAGTTCTTC
few	-	TRBJ1-1	TRBV3-1	CASSQVPGSSTEAFF	TGTGCCAGCAGCCAAGTCCCGGGATCGAGTACTGAAGCTTTCTTT
-	TRBD1	TRBJ1-3	TRBV4-1	CASSPIIRGPGNTIYF	TGCGCCAGCAGCCCGATTATCAGGGGGCCGGGAAACACCATATATTTT